This T cell receptor beta chain was sequenced during a study of beta chain features in type 1 diabetes. Findings of the study overall: When Type 1 diabetes patients were examined, their TCRB CDR3s proved moderately but significantly shorter in all four CD4+ subsets.

Germline V gives CDR1 SGHTS, CDR2 YDEGEE. V shed 5 bases and J 5 bases; nucleotides not matched to a gene: 8. This CDR3 comprises 15 residues. The entirety of the isolated RNA underwent reverse transcription, so expressed TCRB transcripts were sequenced. The assay was immunoSEQ multiplex PCR, and TCRdb's table has in-frame clones only and misses some. The table has around 690,000 clones, roughly an eighth seen once. As regards this clone: Its matching antigen is unknown.

This clonotype was obtained from a man aged 25 to 40 with type 1 diabetes. Sequencing was performed on naive CD4+ T cells from blood. This chain links TRBV5-8 with TRBJ2-2; 8 bases are shared with TRBD1. CDR3 in amino acids: CASSPGGQGTGELFF. The CDR3 DNA sequence: TGTGCCAGCAGTCCCGGTGGACAGGGTACCGGGGAGCTGTTTTTT.